These T cell receptor beta chains were read from a single sample in a study of control samples from healthy donors and cancer patients. Profiled with immunoSEQ multiplex PCR; TCRdb holds only in-frame clones, not every one. The data contain approximately 120,000 clones, around 86% of them singletons. The material sequenced was blood. These receptors were collected from a man between 35 and 55 years old in good health. Each CDR3 is given with its conserved first and last residue. The D gene is left open where the match is weak. Clone size appears in some rows only: once, few, many, or a class for an expanded clone.

V gene	D gene	J gene	clone size	CDR3 protein	CDR3 DNA
TRBV5-1	TRBD1	TRBJ1-1	-	CASSRLQGSDTEAFF	TGCGCCAGCAGCCGTTTACAGGGGTCGGACACTGAAGCTTTCTTT
TRBV6-2/TRBV6-3	-	TRBJ1-2	-	CASSYVDRPLIGYTF	TGTGCCAGCAGTTACGTCGATAGACCGTTAATTGGCTACACCTTC
TRBV6-5	TRBD1	TRBJ2-7	-	CASRNRGGEYEQYF	TGTGCCAGCAGAAACAGGGGTGGGGAGTACGAGCAGTACTTC
TRBV9	TRBD1	TRBJ2-4	-	CASSQLGQGKNIQYF	TGTGCCAGCAGCCAACTTGGACAGGGAAAAAACATTCAGTACTTC
TRBV13	TRBD1	TRBJ2-7	-	CASSLGFQGQGLSYEQYF	TGTGCCAGCAGCTTAGGTTTCCAAGGACAGGGGCTCTCCTACGAGCAGTACTTC
TRBV29-1	-	TRBJ1-1	-	CSARRDNLVGEAFF	TGCAGTGCCCGACGGGACAACTTGGTAGGAGAAGCTTTCTTT
TRBV12-3/TRBV12-4	-	TRBJ2-2	once	CASTLGGGELFF	TGTGCCAGCACCCTAGGGGGCGGGGAGCTGTTTTTT
TRBV7-3	TRBD2	TRBJ2-2	-	CASSPRTSGNTGELFF	TGTGCCAGCAGCCCCCGGACTAGCGGGAACACCGGGGAGCTGTTTTTT
TRBV6-2/TRBV6-3	-	TRBJ1-2	-	CASSKRQATGNYGYTF	TGTGCCAGCAGTAAGCGCCAGGCGACGGGGAACTATGGCTACACCTTC
TRBV6-4	TRBD1	TRBJ1-5	-	CASSDSWDRHLVDQPQHF	TGTGCCAGCAGTGACTCATGGGACAGGCACCTCGTGGATCAGCCCCAGCATTTT
TRBV18	-	TRBJ1-2	-	CASSPGGDNYGYTF	TGTGCCAGCTCACCAGGGGGCGATAACTATGGCTACACCTTC
TRBV7-2	TRBD1	TRBJ1-4	-	CASSPGQGFTEKLFF	TGTGCCAGCAGCCCCGGACAGGGTTTTACTGAAAAACTGTTTTTT
TRBV7-9	-	TRBJ1-1	-	CASSQTEKNTEAFF	TGTGCCAGCAGCCAGACAGAAAAGAACACTGAAGCTTTCTTT
TRBV29-1	-	TRBJ2-5	-	CSVAGVRAQETQYF	TGCAGCGTTGCTGGGGTTAGGGCACAAGAGACCCAGTACTTC
TRBV21-1	-	TRBJ2-2	-	CASSGRDGEHRGAVF	TGTGCCAGCAGCGGCCGGGACGGCGAACACCGGGGAGCTGTTTTT
TRBV4-3	-	TRBJ2-4	-	CASSQDPRHPTKNIQYF	TGCGCCAGCAGCCAAGATCCCCGGCACCCGACCAAAAACATTCAGTACTTC
TRBV5-1	-	TRBJ1-3	once	CASSPTQAAPGNTIYF	TGCGCCAGCAGCCCCACACAGGCGGCTCCTGGAAACACCATATATTTT
TRBV6-5	TRBD1	TRBJ1-3	-	CASPRGPGNTIYF	TGTGCCAGCCCCAGGGGGCCCGGAAACACCATATATTTT
TRBV19	-	TRBJ2-3	-	CASSLGISTDTQYF	TGTGCCAGTAGTCTGGGGATCAGCACAGATACGCAGTATTTT